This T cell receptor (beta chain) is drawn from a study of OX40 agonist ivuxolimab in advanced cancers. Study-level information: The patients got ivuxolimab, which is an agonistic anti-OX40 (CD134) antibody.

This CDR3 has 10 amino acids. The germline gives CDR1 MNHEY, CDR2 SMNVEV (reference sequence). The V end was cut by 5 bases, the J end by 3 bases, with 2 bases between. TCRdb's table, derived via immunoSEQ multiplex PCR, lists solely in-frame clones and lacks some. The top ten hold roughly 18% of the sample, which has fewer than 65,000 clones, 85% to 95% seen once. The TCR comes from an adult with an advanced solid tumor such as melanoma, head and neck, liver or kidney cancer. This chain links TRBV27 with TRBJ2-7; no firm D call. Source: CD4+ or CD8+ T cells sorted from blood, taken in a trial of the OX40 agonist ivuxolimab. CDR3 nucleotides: TGTGCCAGCAGTCTCTACGAGCAGTACTTC. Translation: CASSLYEQYF.